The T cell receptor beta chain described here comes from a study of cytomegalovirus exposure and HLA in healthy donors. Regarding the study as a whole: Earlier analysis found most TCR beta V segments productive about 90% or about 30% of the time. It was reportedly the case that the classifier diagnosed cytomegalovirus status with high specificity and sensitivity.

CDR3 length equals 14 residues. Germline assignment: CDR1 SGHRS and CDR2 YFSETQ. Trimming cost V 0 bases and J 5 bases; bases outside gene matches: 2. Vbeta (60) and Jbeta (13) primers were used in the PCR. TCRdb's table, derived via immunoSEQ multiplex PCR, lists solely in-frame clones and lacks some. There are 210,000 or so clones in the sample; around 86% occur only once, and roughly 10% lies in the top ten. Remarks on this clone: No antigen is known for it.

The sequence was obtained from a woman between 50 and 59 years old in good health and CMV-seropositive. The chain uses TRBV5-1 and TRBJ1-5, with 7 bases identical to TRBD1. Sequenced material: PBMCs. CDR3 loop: CASSLGGQDQPQHF. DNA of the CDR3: TGCGCCAGCAGCTTGGGTGGACAGGATCAGCCCCAGCATTTT.